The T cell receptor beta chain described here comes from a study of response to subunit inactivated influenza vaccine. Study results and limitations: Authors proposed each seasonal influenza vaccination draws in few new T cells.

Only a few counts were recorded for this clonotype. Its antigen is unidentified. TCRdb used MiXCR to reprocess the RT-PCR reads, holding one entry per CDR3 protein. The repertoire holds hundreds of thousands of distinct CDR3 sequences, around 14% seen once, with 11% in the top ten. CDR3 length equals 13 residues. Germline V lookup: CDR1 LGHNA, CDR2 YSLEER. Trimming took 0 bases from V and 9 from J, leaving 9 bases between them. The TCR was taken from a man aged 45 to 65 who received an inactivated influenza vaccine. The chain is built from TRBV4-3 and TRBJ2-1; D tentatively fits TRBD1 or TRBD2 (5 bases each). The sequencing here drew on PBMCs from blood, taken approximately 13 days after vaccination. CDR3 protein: CASSQDTGTEQFF. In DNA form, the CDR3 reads TGCGCCAGCAGCCAAGACACCGGGACTGAGCAGTTCTTC.